This T cell receptor beta chain was found in a study of post-analysis software for immune sequencing data. Study in general: Relapsing-remitting, secondary progressive and progressive-relapsing courses of multiple sclerosis were included.

Comment on this clonotype: Its matching antigen is unknown.

Every TCR beta cDNA library bore unique molecular identifiers. Around 500,000 cDNA molecules were obtained per 1 to 10 million input T cells. TCRdb recomputed calls from the PCR reads with MiXCR, one row per CDR3 protein. The table shows some 260,000 distinct CDR3 sequences, with about 38% occurring only once. Whole-study findings and limits: A significant reduction in normalized Chao1 diversity was observed in multiple sclerosis patients versus controls. Samples sharing a preparation batch grouped tightly together when assessed by F measure. Patients showed TRBV5-6, TRBV5-1 and TRBV20-1 among five TRBV segments more frequent than in controls.

CDR3 size: 15 residues. The germline CDR1 and CDR2 sequences are ENHRY and SYGVKD. The ends lost 2 bases at V and 8 bases at J; junction bases unmatched: 5. Input material: blood. The sequence was collected from a girl aged 10-17 years with multiple sclerosis. V gene TRBV10-3 combines with J gene TRBJ1-4; TRBD1 aligns across 10 bases. CDR3 nucleotides: TGTGCCATCAGTGAGAACCGGGACAGGGGCGAAAAACTGTTTTTT. As protein: CAISENRDRGEKLFF.